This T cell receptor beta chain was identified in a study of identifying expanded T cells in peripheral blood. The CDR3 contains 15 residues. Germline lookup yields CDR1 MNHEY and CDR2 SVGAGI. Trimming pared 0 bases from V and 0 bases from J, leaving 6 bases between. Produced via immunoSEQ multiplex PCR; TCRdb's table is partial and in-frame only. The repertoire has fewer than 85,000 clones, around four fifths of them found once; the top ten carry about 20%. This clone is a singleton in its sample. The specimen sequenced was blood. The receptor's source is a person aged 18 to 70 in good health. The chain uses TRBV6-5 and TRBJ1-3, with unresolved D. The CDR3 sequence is CASSYSQSSGNTIYF. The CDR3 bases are TGTGCCAGCAGTTACTCCCAGAGCTCTGGAAACACCATATATTTT.